The table lists the clone carrying this TCR beta chain with many counts. Its specificity is unknown. This record belongs to a study of T-cell reconstitution after alpha-beta-depleted transplantation in children. Study results and limitations: At the one-year point after transplant, T-cell counts and TCRbeta diversity were found to come mostly from T cells that had been newly produced.

For TCRbeta, the library was prepared with unique molecular identifiers. TCRdb passed the PCR reads through MiXCR, listing each CDR3 protein once. This sample yields about 150,000 distinct CDR3 sequences, of which approximately 12% are seen a single time; less than 15% belongs to the top ten. This specimen consisted of PBMCs, obtained before TCRalphabeta/CD19-depleted stem cell transplant. This sequence was found in a boy aged 2 to 10 with acute myeloid leukemia, due to receive a stem cell transplant.

CDR3 bases: TGTGCCAGCAGCCAAGAGGTTACGCAGTATTTT. Its protein is CASSQEVTQYF. The chain uses TRBV14 and TRBJ2-3, with D unresolved. CDR1 is SGHDN and CDR2 is FVKESK in the germline V gene. Trimming took off 0 bases at V and 8 bases at J, with 3 bases between the two ends. CDR3 length: 11 amino acids.